The clone carrying this T cell receptor beta chain was seen just once. Per the study methods: From reference gene primer amplification, estimates of nucleated cell counts were derived. The data were produced by immunoSEQ multiplex PCR, yet TCRdb's version contains in-frame clones alone and is incomplete. That table is the source of V, J and clone size, and D and trimming were worked out from the DNA. Of more than 20,000 clones listed, 65% to 85% are singletons. The sample originates from a study of blood T cell repertoires in COVID-19. Trimming removed 5 bases from V and 0 bases from J, with 14 bases in between. CDR3 length: 16 amino acids. Germline V lookup: CDR1 KGHDR, CDR2 SFDVKD.

V gene TRBV24-1 combines with J gene TRBJ2-3, with a possible D match to TRBD1 (6 bases). This TCR derives from a man aged 45-60 years with active or convalescent COVID-19. Sequencing input: peripheral blood. The CDR3 loop is CATSVSRTESTDTQYF. CDR3 nucleotides: TGTGCCACCAGTGTATCGAGGACAGAGAGCACAGATACGCAGTATTTT.